Here is one T cell receptor beta chain with its context. What it binds is not known. The data were obtained in a study of shared clonotypes between healthy human individuals. Study findings and constraints: Compared with memory subsets, naive subsets generally had larger estimated richness.

In replicate PCRs of sorted subsets, around 0.2 ug DNA, roughly 31,000 T cell genomes, was used. Authors' analysis steps: For the immunoSEQ data, sequences were junction-only without quality scores, so filtering differed. Some clones are missing from TCRdb's copy, which holds only in-frame ones; the method was immunoSEQ multiplex PCR. Clone size and the V and J calls come from that table; the DNA yielded D and trimming. Of some 1.4 million clones listed, about 96% are singletons. The sample taken for sequencing was naive CD4+ T cells sorted from blood. Subset reported: CD45RA+ positively selected. This TCR derives from a man younger than 40 in good health.

The CDR3 region is CASGQGGFGYGYTF. The CDR3 DNA follows: TGCGCCAGCGGACAGGGGGGCTTTGGGTATGGCTACACCTTC. The chain carries TRBV5-1 and TRBJ1-2; TRBD1 agrees at 10 bases. This CDR3 has 14 amino acids. V shed 7 bases, J shed 5 bases, and the junction held 8 bases outside the gene matches. CDR1 and CDR2 (germline): SGHRS, YFSETQ. Looking up the rest from reference TRBV5-1 and TRBJ1-2 gives the full variable domain: KAGVTQTPRYLIKTRGQQVTLSCSPISGHRSVSWYQQTPGQGLQFLFEYFSETQRNKGNFPGRFSGRQFSNSRSEMNVSTLELGDSALYLCASGQGGFGYGYTFGSGTRLTVV.